This T cell receptor beta chain emerged from a study of T cells after yellow fever vaccination (dated by TCRdb to between 2019 and 2020). Context from the whole study: The SMART-Seq v4 Ultra Low Input RNA kit was used to prepare libraries from fractions with low cell numbers. To track T-cell clones before and after primary and booster YFV17D yellow fever vaccination, bulk TCR alpha and beta repertoires were sequenced longitudinally. Two healthy male donors, one aged 18 to 30 and one aged 30 to 40 years, made up the cohort. Bulk PBMC replicates and cell subsets were isolated from blood drawn at multiple timepoints before and after both primary and secondary immunization. What the authors observed across the whole study: Because the study included only a couple of donors, the extent to which the findings can be generalized is limited. A small fraction of clonotypes showed up in both the CD4 and CD8 compartments, probably as a result of convergent recombination. Most clones expanded after primary vaccination were re-detected after the booster (about 96% of CD4 and around 88% of CD8), suggesting broad memory maintenance. Computational filtering was needed because FACS-sorted repertoires could contain abundant contaminating clonotypes from the bulk population. The secondary T-cell response was found to be weaker but faster than the primary response, with a peak reached on day 5 rather than on day 15.

This clonotype was found a few times. Its recognized antigen is unknown. There are no base qualities to consult, and no much larger clone falls within one base. TCR cDNA was synthesized by 5'RACE template switching, which introduced a universal primer site and unique molecular identifiers. cDNA synthesis was primed from both the TCR alpha and TCR beta constant segments. Two PCR steps were used to amplify libraries, with sample barcodes and sequencing adapters being added in the second step. Sequencing of libraries was done on Illumina HiSeq 2500 (2x100 bp) or NovaSeq (2x150 bp). In the authors' own workflow: MIGEC was used to demultiplex reads and collapse the reads into UMI consensus sequences, and MiXCR was used for V(D)J alignment. Using edgeR on replicate PBMC samples, clonotypes were called vaccine-responding if FDR was below 0.01 and the log2 fold change was above 5 up to day 15. Each bulk clonotype received a CD4 or CD8 identity based on whether the sequenced CD4 or CD8 repertoire contained that clonotype at higher abundance. In TCRdb, the public reads were trimmed at Q25 with fastp and aligned with MiXCR, with productive beta chains retained. Rows with one shared CDR3 protein collapse into an entry with the most common genes and DNA. These V and J calls are TCRdb output, not the study's own analysis. The sample table records just under 600,000 distinct CDR3 sequences; about 14% of these occur just once. The top ten clonotypes cover around 15% of the sample.

The V end gives up 5 bases and the J end 9 bases, leaving 14 bases in the junction not matched to a gene. As encoded in the germline V gene, CDR1 is SGHTA while CDR2 is FQGNSA. Measured from the cysteine to the phenylalanine, the CDR3 is 16 residues long. Just CDR3 DNA is preserved here, 48 bases in frame from base 1. This sample's treatment or condition label indicates: live attenuated yellow fever vaccine strain. At each blood-draw timepoint, two biological replicates of bulk PBMCs were obtained. A standard Ficoll-Paque protocol was used to isolate PBMCs from peripheral blood. TriZol was used to extract RNA from bulk PBMCs, CD4 and CD8 fractions, and dextramer-positive and dextramer-negative fractions.

The material was PBMCs, obtained on the day of the yellow fever booster vaccination. The rearranged segments are TRBV7-2 and TRBJ2-1; 9 central nucleotides agree with TRBD2. This sequence originates from a man under 40 who received the YFV17D yellow fever vaccine. The DNA reads TGTGCCAGCAGCCCCCGTGCGACTAGCGGTAGCAGTGAGCAGTTCTTC. Translated, it gives CASSPRATSGSSEQFF.